The 8 T cell receptor beta chains in this list originate from one sample, sequenced in a study of Ad26.COV2.S vaccination and SARS-CoV-2 variants. Some clones are missing from TCRdb's copy, which holds only in-frame ones; the method was immunoSEQ multiplex PCR. The table lists about 350,000 clones, around nine tenths of them singletons, with about 4.6% in the top ten. Treatment in this sample: approximately 18 received Ad26.COV2.S at low or high dose, single or two shots; 5 received placebo; per-sample allocation not given. The study sampled participants on day 63 after the first vaccine or placebo injection. Sequencing used peripheral blood, obtained in a trial of Ad26.COV2.S vaccine versus placebo. The receptors shown here come from a person between 18 and 65 years old who received the Ad26.COV2.S COVID-19 vaccine or a placebo.

J is TRBJ2-3 and V is TRBV19; weak D call: TRBD2 (5 bases). Germline assignment: CDR1 LNHDA and CDR2 SQIVND (reference sequence). The CDR3 totals 14 residues. V dropped 7 bases and J dropped 1 base, with 12 bases sitting between them. For the CDR3, the DNA is TGTGCCAGTATCCCGGTGGAGGGCACAGATACGCAGTATTTT. Protein: CASIPVEGTDTQYF.

V and J are TRBV5-4 and TRBJ1-2, with a possible D match to TRBD1 (6 bases). CDR1 and CDR2 from the germline V gene are SGHNT and YYREEE (reference sequence). The CDR3 spans 15 residues. V lost 1 base and J lost 6, with 16 bases in between. For the CDR3, the DNA is TGTGCCAGCAGCTTGTCACTAGGGGGATTCGATGGCTACACCTTC. Its protein product is CASSLSLGGFDGYTF.

There are a few counts of this clone. CDR3 amino acids: CASTRTSGRNNEQFF. DNA for the CDR3: TGTGCCAGCACCAGGACTAGCGGTAGGAACAATGAGCAGTTCTTC. The chain has TRBV9 and TRBJ2-1, with 10 bases fitting TRBD2. Per the germline V gene, CDR1 is SGDLS and CDR2 is YYNGEE. V lost 6 bases, J lost 5 bases, and 8 bases stayed unmatched. The length of the CDR3 is 15 residues. Full variable domain (outside the CDR3, taken from reference TRBV9 and TRBJ2-1): DSGVTQTPKHLITATGQRVTLRCSPRSGDLSVYWYQQSLDQGLQFLIQYYNGEERAKGNILERFSAQQFPDLHSELNLSSLELGDSALYFCASTRTSGRNNEQFFGPGTRLTVL.

This clone was seen a few times. The chain combines TRBV6-5 with TRBJ1-1, with unresolved D. CDR1 is MNHEY, CDR2 SVGAGI, per germline. The CDR3 has 13 amino acids. V lost 2 bases to trimming and J lost 1 base, with 5 bases between them. CDR3 loop: CASSYRTNTEAFF. Written as DNA, the CDR3 is TGTGCCAGCAGTTACCGGACGAACACTGAAGCTTTCTTT.

This chain connects TRBV15 to TRBJ2-6; unclear D gene. V lost 0 bases and J 0 bases, leaving 12 bases between the germline ends. Germline V gives CDR1 LNHNV, CDR2 YYDKDF (reference sequence). The CDR3 is made up of 18 amino acids. The CDR3 reads CATSREPGSISGANVLTF. The CDR3 DNA is TGTGCCACCAGCAGAGAACCAGGTTCCATCTCTGGGGCCAACGTCCTGACTTTC.

This clone occurred a few times. CDR3 sequence: CASSYEGASGNTIYF. In DNA, the CDR3 is TGTGCCAGCAGTTACGAGGGGGCCTCTGGAAACACCATATATTTT. The chain links TRBV6-6 to TRBJ1-3, with TRBD1 matching 7 bases. This CDR3 region has 15 residues. Trimming removed 2 bases from V and 0 bases from J; junction bases left unmatched: 1. CDR1 and CDR2 from the germline V gene are MNHNY and SVGAGI (reference sequence).

CDR3 nucleotide sequence: TGCGCCAGCAGCATCACCGGGACAGGGGACACTGAAGCTTTCTTT. Its translation: CASSITGTGDTEAFF. This chain connects TRBV5-1 to TRBJ1-1; 10 bases agree with TRBD1. This CDR3 contains 15 residues. Germline CDR1 and CDR2: SGHRS and YFSETQ. The V gene end was trimmed by 4 bases and the J gene end by 3 bases; junction bases not matched to a gene: 6.

The J gene is TRBJ1-2, the V gene TRBV7-9; D is unclear. This CDR3 comprises 11 residues. The V and J ends lost 5 bases and 6 bases respectively, with 7 bases between them. Germline V gives CDR1 SEHNR, CDR2 FQNEAQ (reference sequence). This chain's CDR3 is CASSEAHGYTF. The CDR3, as DNA: TGTGCCAGCAGCGAAGCTCATGGCTACACCTTC.